This T cell receptor (beta chain) emerged from a study of T cell responses to AZD1222 COVID-19 vaccine. Repertoires were generated with immunoSEQ multiplex PCR, while TCRdb's copy carries only in-frame clones and drops some. The sample carries 200,000 to 250,000 clones, under 95% recorded once. There are 17 residues in the CDR3. V dropped 4 bases and J dropped 6 bases, with 25 bases sitting between them. Germline CDR1 and CDR2: SGHNT and YYREEE (reference sequence). This chain uses TRBV5-4 with TRBJ1-2, with TRBD1 as a possible D gene (6 bases). The material sequenced was peripheral blood, taken on day 0 of MenACWY control vaccination. The clonotype originates from an adult in good health. CDR3 residues: CASSLNRGTQGSNGYTF. In nucleotides, the CDR3 is TGTGCCAGCAGCCTGAATAGAGGGACACAGGGCTCTAATGGCTACACCTTC.